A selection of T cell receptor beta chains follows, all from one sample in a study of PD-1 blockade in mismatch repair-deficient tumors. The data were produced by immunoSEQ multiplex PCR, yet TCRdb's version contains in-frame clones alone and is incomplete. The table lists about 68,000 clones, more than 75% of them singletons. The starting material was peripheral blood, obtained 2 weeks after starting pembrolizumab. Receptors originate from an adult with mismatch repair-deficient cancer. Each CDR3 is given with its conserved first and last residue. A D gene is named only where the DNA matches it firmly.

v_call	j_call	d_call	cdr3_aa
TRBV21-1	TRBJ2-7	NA	CASGKLAGYYEQYF
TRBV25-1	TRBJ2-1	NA	CASTSGTYNEQFF
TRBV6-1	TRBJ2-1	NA	CASSESRGTEQFF
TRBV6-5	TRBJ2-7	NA	CASSQSTYEQYF
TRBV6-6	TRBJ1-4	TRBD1	CASGIRGPSEKLFF
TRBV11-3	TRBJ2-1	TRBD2	CASRRSTSGPYNEQFF
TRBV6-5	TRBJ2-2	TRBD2	CASRSGGSDTGELFF
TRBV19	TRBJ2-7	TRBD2	CATSIRTSGTYEQYF
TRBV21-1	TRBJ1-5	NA	CASSKDSGGGGNQPQHF
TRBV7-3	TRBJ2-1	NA	CASSLMGTMGEQFF
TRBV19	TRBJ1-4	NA	CASRVGPRLFF
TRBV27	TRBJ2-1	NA	CASIGGDEQFF
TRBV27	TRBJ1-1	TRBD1	CASRGRAGGAFF
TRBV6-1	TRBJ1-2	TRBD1	CASSEAPGGNYGYTF
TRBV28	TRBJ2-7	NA	CASSFLGQSYEQYF
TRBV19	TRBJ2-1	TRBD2	CASSIRLAGVGAPNEQFF
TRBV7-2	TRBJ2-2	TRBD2	CASSLPSGINTGELFF
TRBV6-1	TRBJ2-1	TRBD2	CASSDGTSGRVGNEQFF
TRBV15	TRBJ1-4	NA	CATSSLERGGGEKLFF
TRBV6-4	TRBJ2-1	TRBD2	CASSDKLAGVSEQFF
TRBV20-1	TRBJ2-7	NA	CSAGDNYEQYF
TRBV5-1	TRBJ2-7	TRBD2	CASSSGLNVGEQYF
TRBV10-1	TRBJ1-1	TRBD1	CASQGDTEAFF
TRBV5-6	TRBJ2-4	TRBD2	CASRLLAGGLAKNIQYF
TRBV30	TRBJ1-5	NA	CAWSVGGGHQPQHF
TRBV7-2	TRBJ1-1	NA	CASSLSRGSTEAFF
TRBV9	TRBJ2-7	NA	CASSPAGGNEQYF
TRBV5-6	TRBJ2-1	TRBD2	CASSGETSARWDEQFF
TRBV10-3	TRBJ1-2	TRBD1	CAISESGTGRVNYGYTF
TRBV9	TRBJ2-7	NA	CACFGGHSSYEQYF
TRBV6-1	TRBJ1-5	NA	CASREYSNQPQHF
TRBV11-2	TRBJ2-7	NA	CASSLGSYEQYF
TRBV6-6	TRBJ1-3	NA	CASSYYSSSGNTIYF
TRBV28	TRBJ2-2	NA	CASSLTGDVTGELFF
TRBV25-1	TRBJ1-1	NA	CASPNGSEAFF
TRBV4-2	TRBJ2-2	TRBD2	CASSKEILTGGTGELFF
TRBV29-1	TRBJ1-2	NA	CSVEVGEDYGYTF
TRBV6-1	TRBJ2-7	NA	CASSDGGIDEQYF
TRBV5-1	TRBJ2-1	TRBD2	CASSLAGLAGGNEQFF
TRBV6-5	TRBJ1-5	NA	CASSYEGPNQPQHF
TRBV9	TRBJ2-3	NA	CASSVVGSGRTDTQYF
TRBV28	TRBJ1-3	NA	CASSPLDPFSGNTIYF
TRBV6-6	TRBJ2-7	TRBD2	CASSYSGTYEQYF
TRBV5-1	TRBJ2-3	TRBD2	CASSVSGRETDTQYF
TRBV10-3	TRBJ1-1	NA	CAIRENPANTEAFF
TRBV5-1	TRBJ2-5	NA	CASSLAGETQYF
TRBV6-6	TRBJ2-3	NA	CASSWGVGSDTQYF
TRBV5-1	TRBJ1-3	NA	CASRLLPGVSGNTIYF
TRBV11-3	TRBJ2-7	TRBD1	CASSFGTGVYEQYF
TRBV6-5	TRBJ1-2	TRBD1	CASSRPGTGNYGYTF
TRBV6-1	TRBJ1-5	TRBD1	CASGGTGEAYQPQHF
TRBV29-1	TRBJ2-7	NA	CSVGDYEQYF
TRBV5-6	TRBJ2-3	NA	CASSSMTDTDTQYF
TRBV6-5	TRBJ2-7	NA	CASSYRDRYWQYF
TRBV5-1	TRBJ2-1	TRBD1	CASRSGTELYNEQFF